These 20 T cell receptor beta chains were sequenced from one sample in a study of blood T cell repertoires in COVID-19. Using immunoSEQ multiplex PCR, the repertoire was profiled, and TCRdb retains in-frame clones only, with some absent. The sample holds around 260,000 clones; approximately 83% are singletons and the top ten take about 4.3%. The sequenced material came from PBMCs or T cells enriched from blood (not recorded which). The origin of the receptors is a woman aged 25 to 45 who had recovered from COVID-19.

DNA for the CDR3: TGTGCCAGCAGTTACCGGGGAGGCCCCAATGAGCAGTTCTTC. It yields the protein CASSYRGGPNEQFF. This sequence joins TRBV6-2 or TRBV6-3 and TRBJ2-1, with D maybe TRBD2 (6 bases). Germline-derived CDR1 and CDR2 are MNHEY and SVGEGT. Trimming removed 2 bases at V and 6 bases at J, with 11 bases between. The CDR3 runs 14 residues.

The CDR3 DNA reads as TGTGCCAGCAGCCCTCCAGGCCTCGCTAACTATGGCTACACCTTC. The encoded protein is CASSPPGLANYGYTF. The rearrangement links TRBV7-9 to TRBJ1-2, with no clear D. Trimming took off 5 bases at V and 0 bases at J, with 13 bases between the two ends. The V gene's germline CDR1 is SEHNR and CDR2 FQNEAQ (reference sequence). CDR3 length: 15 amino acids. The whole variable domain, filled in from reference TRBV7-9 and TRBJ1-2, reads DTGVSQNPRHKITKRGQNVTFRCDPISEHNRLYWYRQTLGQGPEFLTYFQNEAQLEKSRLLSDRFSAERPKGSFSTLEIQRTEQGDSAMYLCASSPPGLANYGYTFGSGTRLTVV.

This clone has a handful of counts. The chain employs TRBV28 and TRBJ1-5, with TRBD1 as a possible D gene (6 bases). Germline V gene sequence: CDR1 MDHEN, CDR2 SYDVKM. This CDR3 region has 15 residues. Trimming shortened V by 5 bases and J by 4 bases, and 15 bases separated the two germline ends. CDR3 residues: CASSPTGSANQPQHF. For the CDR3, the DNA is TGTGCCAGCAGTCCGACAGGATCAGCGAATCAGCCCCAGCATTTT.

The rearrangement joins TRBV6-5 to TRBJ1-1, with 10 bases lining up with TRBD1. Germline CDR1 and CDR2: MNHEY and SVGAGI. The length of the CDR3 is 15 residues. V lost 0 bases, J lost 9 bases, and 7 bases stayed unmatched. CDR3 DNA sequence: TGTGCCAGCAGTTACTCGAGACAGGGGGCTTATCAAGCTTTCTTT. Translated: CASSYSRQGAYQAFF.

The chain uses TRBV6-1 and TRBJ1-2; D not certain. Germline CDR1 and CDR2: MNHNS and SASEGT. This CDR3 comprises 15 residues. Trimming took 0 bases from V and 8 from J, leaving 16 bases between them. The CDR3 DNA reads TGTGCCAGCAGTGAAGCGCTAGTCCCAATCAGAGGCTACACCTTC. It yields the protein CASSEALVPIRGYTF.

V is TRBV28 and J is TRBJ1-2; D is uncertain. The V and J ends lost 7 bases and 8 bases respectively, with 14 bases between them. This CDR3 comprises 12 residues. Germline V lookup: CDR1 MDHEN, CDR2 SYDVKM. The CDR3 DNA follows: TGTGCCAGCACTCAACGGAGGGCAGGCTACACCTTC. Translation: CASTQRRAGYTF.

The J gene is TRBJ2-5, the V gene TRBV28, with D tentatively TRBD2 (5 bases). CDR1 is MDHEN and CDR2 is SYDVKM in the germline V gene. CDR3 length equals 13 residues. V was clipped by 8 bases and J by 6 bases, with 16 bases between them. In DNA, the CDR3 is TGTGCCAGCCCCCCCGGACTTCTAAAGACCCAGTACTTC. This gives the protein CASPPGLLKTQYF.

This chain's CDR3 is CASSIPGTGVSPLHF. The CDR3 coding sequence is TGTGCCAGTAGTATTCCCGGGACAGGCGTATCACCCCTCCACTTT. This chain uses TRBV19 with TRBJ1-6; 8 bases align to TRBD1. CDR3 length: 15 amino acids. Germline V gene lookup returns CDR1 LNHDA and CDR2 SQIVND (reference sequence). V gave up 3 bases and J gave up 10 bases; unmatched junction bases: 8.

In its sample, this clone was seen once. This sample includes further DNA sequences coding for the same CDR3. The chain joins TRBV28 to TRBJ1-2; D not resolved. The V gene's germline CDR1 is MDHEN and CDR2 SYDVKM. Trimming removed 2 bases from V and 4 bases from J, with 8 bases in between. There are 13 residues in the CDR3. CDR3 amino acids: CASSLRRGYGYTF. The CDR3 nucleotides are TGTGCCAGCAGTTTAAGGCGGGGCTATGGCTACACCTTC.

The chain links TRBV6-6 to TRBJ1-2, with TRBD1 as a possible D gene (5 bases). The CDR3 contains 15 residues. Germline-derived CDR1 and CDR2 are MNHNY and SVGAGI (reference sequence). V was trimmed by 2 bases and J by 8 bases, leaving 18 bases between them. The CDR3 loop reads CASSYRGAWRGGYTF. In nucleotides, the CDR3 is TGTGCCAGCAGTTACCGGGGAGCATGGAGGGGCGGCTACACCTTC.

V and J are TRBV5-1 and TRBJ1-5; D uncertain. This CDR3 spans 12 amino acids. Germline V gene data show CDR1 as SGHRS and CDR2 as YFSETQ. The germline V and J ends were trimmed by 4 bases and 5 bases, with 7 bases remaining between them. As DNA, the CDR3 is TGCGCCAGCAGCACGGAGTATCAGCCCCAGCATTTT. It encodes CASSTEYQPQHF.

J is TRBJ2-1 and V is TRBV24-1; a possible D gene is TRBD2 (6 bases). This CDR3 is 16 amino acids long. Germline V gene sequence: CDR1 KGHDR, CDR2 SFDVKD. Trimming stripped 4 bases from V and 0 bases from J, with 12 bases between. Written as DNA, the CDR3 is TGTGCCACCAGTGAAGTAGCGGTCAGCTCCTACAATGAGCAGTTCTTC. As protein: CATSEVAVSSYNEQFF.

The chain combines TRBV6-2 or TRBV6-3 with TRBJ1-2, with TRBD1 as a possible D gene (5 bases). V lost 0 bases to trimming and J lost 9 bases, with 14 bases between them. There are 14 residues in the CDR3. Germline CDR1 reads MNHEY; CDR2 reads SVGEGT. CDR3 sequence: CASSYSDSLPSYTF. The CDR3 region has the DNA TGTGCCAGCAGTTACTCCGACAGTCTGCCGAGCTACACCTTC.

The rearrangement joins TRBV7-9 to TRBJ1-4; D might be TRBD1 (6 bases). CDR1 SEHNR and CDR2 FQNEAQ come from the germline V gene (reference sequence). This CDR3 is built from 15 residues. The V and J ends lost 3 bases and 10 bases respectively, with 18 bases between them. In nucleotides, the CDR3 is TGTGCCAGCAGCTTCTCCTTGGGACAACTGGGAAAACTGTTTTTT. It translates to CASSFSLGQLGKLFF. The full variable domain, with the rest looked up from reference TRBV7-9 and TRBJ1-4, is DTGVSQNPRHKITKRGQNVTFRCDPISEHNRLYWYRQTLGQGPEFLTYFQNEAQLEKSRLLSDRFSAERPKGSFSTLEIQRTEQGDSAMYLCASSFSLGQLGKLFFGSGTQLSVL.

The chain combines TRBV19 with TRBJ1-1; no firm D call. The length of the CDR3 is 15 residues. Germline CDR1 and CDR2: LNHDA and SQIVND (reference sequence). V was trimmed by 9 bases and J by 4 bases, leaving 21 bases between them. CDR3 nucleotides: TGTGCCAGCCGAAGTACCGGCAGGTCGGCCACTGAAGCTTTCTTT. Translated: CASRSTGRSATEAFF.

CDR3 sequence: CASSYSRNTGELFF. CDR3 nucleotide sequence: TGTGCCAGCAGTTACTCGAGGAACACCGGGGAGCTGTTTTTT. The rearrangement links TRBV6-5 to TRBJ2-2; D gene unclear. Germline V lookup: CDR1 MNHEY, CDR2 SVGAGI. The CDR3 sequence is 14 residues long. V lost 0 bases and J 1 base, leaving 3 bases between the germline ends.

This chain connects TRBV3-1 (or the pseudogene TRBV3-2) to TRBJ1-1; 7 bases match TRBD1. Germline V gene sequence: CDR1 LGHDT, CDR2 YNNKEL (reference sequence). The V gene end was trimmed by 0 bases and the J gene end by 1 base; junction bases not matched to a gene: 8. This CDR3 contains 17 residues. The DNA for the CDR3 is TGTGCCAGCAGCCAAGATGTAGGGGGCCGTCAGAACACTGAAGCTTTCTTT. It encodes CASSQDVGGRQNTEAFF.

The chain recombines TRBV3-1 (or the pseudogene TRBV3-2) with TRBJ2-7; D is ambiguous. This CDR3 comprises 17 residues. With 1 base removed from V and 0 bases from J, the gap between germline ends came to 16 bases. The germline gives CDR1 LGHDT, CDR2 YNNKEL (reference sequence). This chain's CDR3 is CASSQGDGAEISYEQYF. The CDR3 DNA reads TGTGCCAGCAGCCAAGGAGATGGTGCTGAGATCTCCTACGAGCAGTACTTC.

This sequence joins TRBV12-5 and TRBJ1-5, with D possibly TRBD1 on 5 matching bases. Trimming shortened V by 4 bases and J by 5 bases, and 6 bases separated the two germline ends. CDR3 length: 12 amino acids. CDR1 is LGHNT and CDR2 is FRNRAP in the germline V gene. The CDR3 coding sequence is TGTGCTAGTGGTTGGGGGGATCAGCCCCAGCATTTT. Translated: CASGWGDQPQHF.

This chain links TRBV28 with TRBJ1-2; no definite D call. In germline, CDR1 is MDHEN, CDR2 SYDVKM. Trimming took 1 base from V and 6 from J, leaving 15 bases between them. The CDR3 covers 15 residues. As DNA, the CDR3 is TGTGCCAGCAGTTTATACCGGCGGAAGGAGGATGGCTACACCTTC. Translating it yields CASSLYRRKEDGYTF.